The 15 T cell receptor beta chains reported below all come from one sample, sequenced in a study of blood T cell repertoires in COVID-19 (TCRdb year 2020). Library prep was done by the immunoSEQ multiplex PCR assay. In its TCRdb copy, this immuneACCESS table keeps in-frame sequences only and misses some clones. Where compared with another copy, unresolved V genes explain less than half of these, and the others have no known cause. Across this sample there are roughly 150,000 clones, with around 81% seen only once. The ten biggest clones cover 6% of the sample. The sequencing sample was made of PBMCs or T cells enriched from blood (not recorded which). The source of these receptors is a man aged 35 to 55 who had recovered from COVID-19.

CDR3 nucleotide sequence: TGCGCCAGCAGCCGAGCGGACAGGGTTGCCCAGCGATCCCCCTCCTACTACGAGCAGTACGTC. Amino acid sequence: CASSRADRVAQRSPSYYEQYV. This sequence joins TRBV5-1 and TRBJ2-7, with 8 nucleotides matching TRBD1. Germline V gene lookup returns CDR1 SGHRS and CDR2 YFSETQ. This CDR3 contains 21 residues. The J segment lost 3 bases and the V segment lost 4 bases, leaving 27 bases of the junction unmatched.

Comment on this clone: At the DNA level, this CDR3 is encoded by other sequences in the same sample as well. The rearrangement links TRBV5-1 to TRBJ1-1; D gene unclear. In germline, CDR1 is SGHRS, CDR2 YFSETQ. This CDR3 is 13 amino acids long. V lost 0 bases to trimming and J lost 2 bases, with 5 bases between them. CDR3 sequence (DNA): TGCGCCAGCAGCTTGGGAGGCAACACTGAAGCTTTCTTT. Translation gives CASSLGGNTEAFF. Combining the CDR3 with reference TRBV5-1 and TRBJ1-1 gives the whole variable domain KAGVTQTPRYLIKTRGQQVTLSCSPISGHRSVSWYQQTPGQGLQFLFEYFSETQRNKGNFPGRFSGRQFSNSRSEMNVSTLELGDSALYLCASSLGGNTEAFFGQGTRLTVV.

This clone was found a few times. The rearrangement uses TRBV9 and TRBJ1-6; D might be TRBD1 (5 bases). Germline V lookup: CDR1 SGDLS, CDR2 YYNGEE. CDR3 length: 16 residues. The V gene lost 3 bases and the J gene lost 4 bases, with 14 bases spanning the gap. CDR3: CASSADTTGYNSPLHF. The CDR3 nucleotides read TGTGCCAGCAGCGCAGATACAACAGGTTATAATTCACCCCTCCACTTT. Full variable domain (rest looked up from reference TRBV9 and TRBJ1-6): DSGVTQTPKHLITATGQRVTLRCSPRSGDLSVYWYQQSLDQGLQFLIQYYNGEERAKGNILERFSAQQFPDLHSELNLSSLELGDSALYFCASSADTTGYNSPLHFGNGTRLTVT.

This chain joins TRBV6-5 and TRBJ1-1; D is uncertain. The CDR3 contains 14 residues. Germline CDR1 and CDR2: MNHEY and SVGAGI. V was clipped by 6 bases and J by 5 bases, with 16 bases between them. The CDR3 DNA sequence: TGTGCCAGCAGGGATGGGCGACCGGGGACTGAAGCTTTCTTT. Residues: CASRDGRPGTEAFF.

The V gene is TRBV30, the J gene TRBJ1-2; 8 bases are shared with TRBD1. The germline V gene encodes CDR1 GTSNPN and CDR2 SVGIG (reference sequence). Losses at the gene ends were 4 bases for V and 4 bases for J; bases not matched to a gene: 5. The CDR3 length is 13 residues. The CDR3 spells CAWNDRGPYGYTF. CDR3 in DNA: TGTGCCTGGAACGACAGGGGTCCCTATGGCTACACCTTC.

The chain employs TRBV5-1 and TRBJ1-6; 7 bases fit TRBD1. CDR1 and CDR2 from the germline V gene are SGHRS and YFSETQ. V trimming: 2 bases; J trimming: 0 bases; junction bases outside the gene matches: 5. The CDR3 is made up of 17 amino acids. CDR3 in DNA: TGCGCCAGCAGCTTAGGGACAGTGAGCTCCTATAATTCACCCCTCCACTTT. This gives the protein CASSLGTVSSYNSPLHF.

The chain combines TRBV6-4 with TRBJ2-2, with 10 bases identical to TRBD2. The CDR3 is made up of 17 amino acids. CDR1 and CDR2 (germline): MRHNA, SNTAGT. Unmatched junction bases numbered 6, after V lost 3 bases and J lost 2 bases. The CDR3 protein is CASSDPSGGVNTGELFF. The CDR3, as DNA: TGTGCCAGCAGTGATCCCAGCGGGGGGGTAAACACCGGGGAGCTGTTTTTT.

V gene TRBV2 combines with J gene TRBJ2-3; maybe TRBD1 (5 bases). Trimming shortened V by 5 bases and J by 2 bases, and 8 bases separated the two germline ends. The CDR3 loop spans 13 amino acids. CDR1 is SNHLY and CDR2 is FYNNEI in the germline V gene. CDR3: CASSTGHTDTQYF. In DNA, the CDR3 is TGTGCCAGCAGTACCGGACACACAGATACGCAGTATTTT. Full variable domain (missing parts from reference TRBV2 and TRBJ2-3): EPEVTQTPSHQVTQMGQEVILRCVPISNHLYFYWYRQILGQKVEFLVSFYNNEISEKSEIFDDQFSVERPDGSNFTLKIRSTKLEDSAMYFCASSTGHTDTQYFGPGTRLTVL.

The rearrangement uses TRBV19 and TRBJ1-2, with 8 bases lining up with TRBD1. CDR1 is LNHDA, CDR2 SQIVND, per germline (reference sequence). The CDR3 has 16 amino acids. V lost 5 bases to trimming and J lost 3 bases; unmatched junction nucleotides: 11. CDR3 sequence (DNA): TGTGCCAGTAGTCCGGGGGGACAGGAAATTTACTATGGCTACACCTTC. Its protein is CASSPGGQEIYYGYTF. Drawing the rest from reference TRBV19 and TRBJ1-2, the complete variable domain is DGGITQSPKYLFRKEGQNVTLSCEQNLNHDAMYWYRQDPGQGLRLIYYSQIVNDFQKGDIAEGYSVSREKKESFPLTVTSAQKNPTAFYLCASSPGGQEIYYGYTFGSGTRLTVV.

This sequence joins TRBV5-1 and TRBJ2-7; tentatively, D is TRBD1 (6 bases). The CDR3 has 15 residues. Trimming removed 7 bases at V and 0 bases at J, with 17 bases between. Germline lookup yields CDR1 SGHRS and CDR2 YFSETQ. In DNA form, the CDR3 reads TGCGCCAGCCGGGTGGGGCAGGGGCCCTCCTACGAGCAGTACGTC. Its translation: CASRVGQGPSYEQYV.

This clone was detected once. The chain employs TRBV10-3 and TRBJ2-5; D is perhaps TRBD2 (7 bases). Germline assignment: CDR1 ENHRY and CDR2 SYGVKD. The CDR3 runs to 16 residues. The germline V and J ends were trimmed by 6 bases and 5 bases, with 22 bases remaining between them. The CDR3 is CAIRDDVGGARETQYF. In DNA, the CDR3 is TGTGCCATCAGGGACGATGTTGGGGGGGCCAGGGAGACCCAGTACTTC.

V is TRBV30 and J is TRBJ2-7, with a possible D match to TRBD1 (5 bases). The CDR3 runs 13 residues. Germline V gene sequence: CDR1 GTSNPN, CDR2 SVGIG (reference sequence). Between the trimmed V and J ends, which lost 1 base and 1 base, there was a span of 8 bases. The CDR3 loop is CAWSDYRSYEQYV. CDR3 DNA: TGTGCCTGGAGTGACTACAGGTCCTACGAGCAGTACGTC.

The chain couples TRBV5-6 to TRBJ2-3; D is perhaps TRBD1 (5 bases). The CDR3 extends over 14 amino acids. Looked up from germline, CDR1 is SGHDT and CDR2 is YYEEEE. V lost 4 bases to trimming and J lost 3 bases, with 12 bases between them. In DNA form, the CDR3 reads TGTGCCAGCAGCCGAGTTGGGGCGACAGATACGCAGTATTTT. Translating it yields CASSRVGATDTQYF.

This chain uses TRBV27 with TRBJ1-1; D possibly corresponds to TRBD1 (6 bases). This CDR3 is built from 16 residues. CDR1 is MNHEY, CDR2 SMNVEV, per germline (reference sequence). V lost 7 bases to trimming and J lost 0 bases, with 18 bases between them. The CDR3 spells CASTIGGSGVNTEAFF. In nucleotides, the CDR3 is TGTGCCAGCACCATAGGGGGTTCAGGGGTGAACACTGAAGCTTTCTTT.

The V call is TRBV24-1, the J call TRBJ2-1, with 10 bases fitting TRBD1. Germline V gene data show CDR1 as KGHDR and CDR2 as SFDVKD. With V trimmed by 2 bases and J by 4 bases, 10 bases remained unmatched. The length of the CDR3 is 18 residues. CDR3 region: CATSDSWTGGDNYNEQFF. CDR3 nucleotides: TGTGCCACCAGTGATTCGTGGACAGGGGGGGATAATTACAATGAGCAGTTCTTC.